Below are 21 T cell receptor beta chains sequenced from a single sample in a study of T cell changes during pregnancy in multiple sclerosis. TCRdb's copy holds only in-frame clones and misses some; the assay was immunoSEQ multiplex PCR. The sample contains tens of thousands of clones, over 90% of which appear only once. The sample here was CD8+ T cells from peripheral blood mononuclear cells, taken in the third trimester of pregnancy. The receptors were gathered from a female donor with multiple sclerosis, enrolled in a pregnancy study.

This clone showed up just once. V and J are TRBV19 and TRBJ2-7; 9 positions agree with TRBD2. The germline V gene has CDR1 LNHDA and CDR2 SQIVND (reference sequence). The CDR3 covers 14 residues. V gave up 5 bases and J gave up 3 bases; unmatched junction bases: 5. CDR3 loop: CASSSLAGLYEQYF. In DNA form, the CDR3 reads TGTGCCAGTAGTTCCCTAGCGGGACTCTACGAGCAGTACTTC.

The chain joins TRBV5-1 to TRBJ2-3, with a tentative D call TRBD1 (8 bases). The ends were cut back, 2 bases at V and 3 bases at J, with 28 bases in the middle. The CDR3 length is 20 residues. Germline V gene lookup returns CDR1 SGHRS and CDR2 YFSETQ. The CDR3 spells CASSFSFHRTGRESTDTQYF. The DNA for the CDR3 is TGCGCCAGCAGCTTTAGCTTCCATAGGACAGGGCGGGAGAGTACAGATACGCAGTATTTT.

The V gene is TRBV7-9, the J gene TRBJ2-1; 8 bases match TRBD2. V gave up 0 bases and J gave up 9 bases; unmatched junction bases: 7. The CDR3 runs to 15 residues. CDR1 is SEHNR and CDR2 is FQNEAQ in the germline V gene (reference sequence). CDR3 protein: CASSLAGREGSEQFF. The CDR3 coding sequence is TGTGCCAGCAGCTTAGCCGGTCGGGAGGGCTCTGAGCAGTTCTTC.

For the CDR3, the DNA is TGCGCCAGCAGCCAAGAGACAGTGGGGAACTATGGCTACACCTTC. Translating it yields CASSQETVGNYGYTF. The V gene is TRBV4-1, the J gene TRBJ1-2; TRBD1 might be the D (5 bases). CDR1 and CDR2 from the germline V gene are MGHRA and YSYEKL. V lost 0 bases, J lost 2 bases, and 10 bases lay in between. This CDR3 is built from 15 residues.

The rearrangement links TRBV9 to TRBJ1-1; D is unclear. Germline loops: CDR1 SGDLS, CDR2 YYNGEE. V shed 4 bases and J shed 3 bases, with 7 bases lying between them. CDR3 size: 12 residues. CDR3: CASSRGDTEAFF. The CDR3 DNA sequence: TGTGCCAGCAGCAGAGGCGACACTGAAGCTTTCTTT.

This clone has just one count. The chain uses TRBV7-2 and TRBJ2-7, with a tentative D call TRBD2 (6 bases). The CDR3 has 12 residues. The germline V gene encodes CDR1 SGHTA and CDR2 FQGNSA. Trimming left V 5 bases short and J 3 bases short, with 8 bases between. The CDR3 DNA reads as TGTGCCAGCAGCGGCGGGGTCTACGAGCAGTACTTC. This encodes CASSGGVYEQYF.

V and J are TRBV15 and TRBJ1-1; a possible D gene is TRBD1 (5 bases). Germline-derived CDR1 and CDR2 are LNHNV and YYDKDF (reference sequence). Trimming took 8 bases from V and 5 from J, leaving 12 bases between them. The CDR3 is 12 amino acids. The CDR3 bases are TGTGCCACCGGAGGAGGGGCGACTGAAGCTTTCTTT. This encodes CATGGGATEAFF.

V gene TRBV28 combines with J gene TRBJ1-5, with a weak D call TRBD1 (6 bases). The germline V gene has CDR1 MDHEN and CDR2 SYDVKM. The ends were cut back, 3 bases at V and 5 bases at J, with 14 bases in the middle. There are 15 residues in the CDR3. CDR3 DNA sequence: TGTGCCAGCAGTTTGTCAGGGGTCAGGGATCAGCCCCAGCATTTT. The encoded protein is CASSLSGVRDQPQHF.

This chain links TRBV29-1 with TRBJ2-1; 11 bases agree with TRBD2. This CDR3 spans 17 amino acids. J was trimmed by 0 bases and V by 3 bases; bases with no gene match: 7. CDR1 and CDR2 (germline): SQVTM, ANQGSEA. DNA for the CDR3: TGCAGCGTTGATCTAGCGGGAGGTCTAAGCTCCTACAATGAGCAGTTCTTC. It translates to CSVDLAGGLSSYNEQFF.

The chain links TRBV4-3 to TRBJ2-7; weak D call: TRBD1 (5 bases). The CDR3 covers 14 residues. The germline V gene encodes CDR1 LGHNA and CDR2 YSLEER. V shed 1 base and J shed 0 bases, with 7 bases lying between them. The CDR3 reads CASSQGQSSYEQYF. As DNA, the CDR3 is TGCGCCAGCAGCCAAGGACAGAGCTCCTACGAGCAGTACTTC.

The chain links TRBV28 to TRBJ2-7, with 10 bases identical to TRBD1. V was pared by 3 bases and J by 4 bases, with 9 bases of the junction left unmatched. The CDR3 is 16 amino acids. Germline lookup yields CDR1 MDHEN and CDR2 SYDVKM. The CDR3 bases are TGTGCCAGCAGTTTGCACGGGGGACAGGGGATGTACGAGCAGTACTTC. This codes for CASSLHGGQGMYEQYF.

The rearrangement joins TRBV6-5 to TRBJ2-7, with D tentatively TRBD2 (6 bases). Looked up from germline, CDR1 is MNHEY and CDR2 is SVGAGI. Trimming left V 1 base short and J 5 bases short, with 6 bases between. The CDR3 has 12 amino acids. DNA of the CDR3: TGTGCCAGCAGTTACTGGGGGGACGAGCAGTACTTC. Translation: CASSYWGDEQYF.

CDR3 DNA sequence: TGTGCCAGCAGCGTCAGGGGGCGGGAGCAGTACTTC. It yields the protein CASSVRGREQYF. J is TRBJ2-7 and V is TRBV27; 8 bases are a match to TRBD1. Germline lookup yields CDR1 MNHEY and CDR2 SMNVEV (reference sequence). The junction had 5 bases not matched to a gene; V was cut back by 6 bases and J by 7 bases. The CDR3 loop spans 12 amino acids.

This clone occurred a few times. The chain recombines TRBV2 with TRBJ1-2; D is undetermined. V shed 6 bases and J shed 1 base, with 12 bases lying between them. Germline V gene data show CDR1 as SNHLY and CDR2 as FYNNEI. The CDR3 contains 14 residues. CDR3 region: CASRSRNLNYGYTF. Here the CDR3 DNA reads TGTGCCAGCAGAAGCAGGAACCTTAACTATGGCTACACCTTC.

V is TRBV6-5 and J is TRBJ1-2, with D perhaps TRBD1 (5 bases). V was shortened by 6 bases and J by 0 bases, with 14 bases between the two germline ends. The germline CDR1 and CDR2 sequences are MNHEY and SVGAGI. The CDR3 consists of 15 residues. This CDR3 is CASSAGAGPNYGYTF. DNA of the CDR3: TGTGCCAGCAGCGCCGGCGCGGGGCCTAACTATGGCTACACCTTC.

The V and J genes are TRBV5-6 and TRBJ2-7; a possible D gene is TRBD1 (6 bases). CDR1 is SGHDT, CDR2 YYEEEE, per germline. This CDR3 comprises 14 residues. The germline V and J ends were trimmed by 2 bases and 7 bases, with 16 bases remaining between them. In DNA form, the CDR3 reads TGTGCCAGCAGCTTTGGTCAGGGGCTGAGAGAGCAGTACTTC. This sequence encodes CASSFGQGLREQYF.

The chain couples TRBV4-1 to TRBJ2-7; D might be TRBD1 (6 bases). This CDR3 region has 16 residues. The V end was cut by 4 bases, the J end by 2 bases, with 18 bases between. Germline values: CDR1 MGHRA, CDR2 YSYEKL. The CDR3 bases are TGCGCCAGCAGCCCACGATCCGGGACACCACCCTACGAGCAGTACTTC. Amino acids: CASSPRSGTPPYEQYF.

The chain couples TRBV19 to TRBJ2-7, with 8 positions matching TRBD2. The CDR3 runs to 15 residues. Trimming cost V 1 base and J 1 base; bases outside gene matches: 3. Per the germline V gene, CDR1 is LNHDA and CDR2 is SQIVND (reference sequence). Here the CDR3 DNA reads TGTGCCAGTAGTATAGGGCCTAGCGGGTCCTACGAGCAGTACTTC. It specifies CASSIGPSGSYEQYF.

V is TRBV5-1 and J is TRBJ2-2; 10 bases match TRBD2. This CDR3 spans 16 amino acids. The germline V gene encodes CDR1 SGHRS and CDR2 YFSETQ. V gave up 0 bases and J gave up 5 bases; unmatched junction bases: 4. Here the CDR3 DNA reads TGCGCCAGCAGCTTGGAGGTTAGCGGGGGGACCGGGGAGCTGTTTTTT. This sequence encodes CASSLEVSGGTGELFF.

V is TRBV5-5 and J is TRBJ2-5; tentative D call: TRBD1 (7 bases). Trimming took off 2 bases at V and 10 bases at J, with 24 bases between the two ends. CDR1 is SGHKS and CDR2 is YYEKEE in the germline V gene (reference sequence). The CDR3 sequence is 16 residues long. The CDR3 loop reads CASSLMAGGTKDSQYF. The DNA for the CDR3 is TGTGCCAGCAGCTTAATGGCAGGGGGGACCAAGGATAGCCAGTACTTC.

The chain couples TRBV4-1 to TRBJ1-1; D gene ambiguous. The V and J ends lost 8 bases and 0 bases respectively, with 10 bases between them. This CDR3 has 13 amino acids. CDR1 and CDR2 from the germline V gene are MGHRA and YSYEKL. CDR3 sequence reads: CASRSVMNTEAFF. Written as DNA, the CDR3 is TGCGCCAGCCGCAGTGTCATGAACACTGAAGCTTTCTTT.